The rows below give T cell receptor beta chains drawn from one sample of a study of T cells after yellow fever vaccination. TCRdb re-analysed the 5' RACE reads in MiXCR, keeping a single row per CDR3 protein. The sample gives about 340,000 distinct CDR3 sequences, 3% to 4.5% of which show up once; 20% to 25% is in the top ten. The sample was PBMCs, taken 5 days after the yellow fever booster vaccination. The receptors derive from a man younger than 35 who received the YFV17D yellow fever vaccine. CDR3s include the opening cysteine and the closing phenylalanine or tryptophan. D genes are given only for firm matches. Clone size is given for some rows only: seen once, a few or many times, or a class if the clone is expanded.

j_call: TRBJ2-7; v_call: TRBV7-9; clone_size: .; d_call: .; cdr3_nt: TGTGCCAGCAGCTCGACGACACGAACCTACGAGCAGTACTTC; cdr3_aa: CASSSTTRTYEQYF
j_call: TRBJ2-2; v_call: TRBV5-4; clone_size: .; d_call: TRBD1; cdr3_nt: TGTGCCAGCAGCATGGGTGGACAGGGGGCCGGGGAGCTGTTTTTT; cdr3_aa: CASSMGGQGAGELFF
j_call: TRBJ2-7; v_call: TRBV15; clone_size: .; d_call: .; cdr3_nt: TGTGCCACCAGGAGGGAGTTGAACGGTCACGAGCAGTACTTC; cdr3_aa: CATRRELNGHEQYF
j_call: TRBJ1-2; v_call: TRBV7-2; clone_size: few; d_call: .; cdr3_nt: TGTGCCAGCAGCTTAACAGTGGGGGGGCTGGGCGGCTACACCTTC; cdr3_aa: CASSLTVGGLGGYTF
j_call: TRBJ1-5; v_call: TRBV9; clone_size: few; d_call: .; cdr3_nt: TGTGCCAGCAGCTTAAAGGGGACTCACAATCAGCCCCAGCATTTT; cdr3_aa: CASSLKGTHNQPQHF
j_call: TRBJ2-2; v_call: TRBV5-5; clone_size: few; d_call: .; cdr3_nt: TGTGCCAGCAGTGGGACCTGGGGGGCGGTCGGGGAGCTGTTTTTT; cdr3_aa: CASSGTWGAVGELFF
j_call: TRBJ1-1; v_call: TRBV5-1; clone_size: few; d_call: TRBD1; cdr3_nt: TGCGCCAGCAGACCCGGGACAGGGTCGCTGAACACTGAAGCTTTCTTT; cdr3_aa: CASRPGTGSLNTEAFF
j_call: TRBJ2-2; v_call: TRBV2; clone_size: .; d_call: .; cdr3_nt: TGTGCCAGCACGGAGGGGCTCTTGACCGGGGAGCTGTTTTTT; cdr3_aa: CASTEGLLTGELFF
j_call: TRBJ1-1; v_call: TRBV20-1; clone_size: few; d_call: TRBD1; cdr3_nt: TGCCGTGTACAAATCAGGGGGCTCGGCACTGAAGCTTTCTTT; cdr3_aa: CRVQIRGLGTEAFF
j_call: TRBJ2-1; v_call: TRBV12-3/TRBV12-4; clone_size: .; d_call: .; cdr3_nt: TGTGCCAGCAGTTCCTACCCCCGTAGGAGCTCCTACAATGAGCAGTTCTTC; cdr3_aa: CASSSYPRRSSYNEQFF
j_call: TRBJ2-7; v_call: TRBV15; clone_size: few; d_call: .; cdr3_nt: TGTGCCACCAGCAGAGTCAAGACACTCGCAAGCTCCTACGAGCAGTACTTC; cdr3_aa: CATSRVKTLASSYEQYF
j_call: TRBJ2-1; v_call: TRBV7-9; clone_size: few; d_call: .; cdr3_nt: TGTGCCAGCAGCCGACTGGTCAGGGAGCAGTTCTTC; cdr3_aa: CASSRLVREQFF
j_call: TRBJ2-3; v_call: TRBV29-1; clone_size: few; d_call: TRBD2; cdr3_nt: TGCAGCGTTGCCCGACTAGCGGAGCCCACAGATACGCAGTATTTT; cdr3_aa: CSVARLAEPTDTQYF
j_call: TRBJ2-1; v_call: TRBV7-2; clone_size: many; d_call: .; cdr3_nt: TGTGCCAGCAGCACGGTTGGGGATCCGACCATGAATGAGCAGTTCTTC; cdr3_aa: CASSTVGDPTMNEQFF
j_call: TRBJ2-1; v_call: TRBV12-3/TRBV12-4; clone_size: .; d_call: .; cdr3_nt: TGTGCCAGCAGCTTGCGACAGGGACTACACAATGAGCAGTTCTTC; cdr3_aa: CASSLRQGLHNEQFF
j_call: TRBJ1-6; v_call: TRBV6-5; clone_size: .; d_call: .; cdr3_nt: TGTGCCAGCAGTTATCACAGGGTGAATAATTCACCCCTCCACTTT; cdr3_aa: CASSYHRVNNSPLHF
j_call: TRBJ1-5; v_call: TRBV6-5; clone_size: few; d_call: .; cdr3_nt: TGTGCCAGCAGTTACACGCGGCAGGGAGGTCAGCCCCAGCATTTT; cdr3_aa: CASSYTRQGGQPQHF
j_call: TRBJ2-5; v_call: TRBV29-1; clone_size: few; d_call: .; cdr3_nt: TGCAGCGCCAGGGGCTCCTTATTTCAGTACTTC; cdr3_aa: CSARGSLFQYF
j_call: TRBJ1-5; v_call: TRBV3-2; clone_size: .; d_call: .; cdr3_nt: TGTGCCAGCAGCCAATTGCCAAGCGGCGTGAGTGGTTTGGGCAATCAGCCCCAGCATTTT; cdr3_aa: CASSQLPSGVSGLGNQPQHF
j_call: TRBJ2-2; v_call: TRBV12-3/TRBV12-4; clone_size: many; d_call: .; cdr3_nt: TGTGCCAGCAGTTTGGGGGGCGCGGGCGGGGAGCTGTTTTTT; cdr3_aa: CASSLGGAGGELFF
j_call: TRBJ1-5; v_call: TRBV18; clone_size: few; d_call: .; cdr3_nt: TGTGCCAGCTCACCCATGCAATATAGCAATCAGCCCCAGCATTTT; cdr3_aa: CASSPMQYSNQPQHF
j_call: TRBJ1-5; v_call: TRBV6-5; clone_size: .; d_call: .; cdr3_nt: TGTGCCAGCAGTTACTGGGGTGTCGGTAGCAATCAGCCCCAGCATTTT; cdr3_aa: CASSYWGVGSNQPQHF
j_call: TRBJ2-4; v_call: TRBV6-2/TRBV6-3; clone_size: many; d_call: .; cdr3_nt: TGTGCCAGCAGCCCCTCTTGGATGAACATTCAGTACTTC; cdr3_aa: CASSPSWMNIQYF
j_call: TRBJ1-5; v_call: TRBV28; clone_size: few; d_call: .; cdr3_nt: TGTGCCAGCAGTTTGGGATTCTCGGCAGGGGATAGCAATCAGCCCCAGCATTTT; cdr3_aa: CASSLGFSAGDSNQPQHF
j_call: TRBJ1-5; v_call: TRBV4-1; clone_size: many; d_call: TRBD1; cdr3_nt: TGCGCCAGCAGCCACTCTGGCGGGCAGGGGGGTCAGCCCCAGCATTTT; cdr3_aa: CASSHSGGQGGQPQHF
j_call: TRBJ1-4; v_call: TRBV5-1; clone_size: few; d_call: .; cdr3_nt: TGCGCCAGCAGCTTTTCGGGGGCTCGTGATGAAAAACTGTTTTTT; cdr3_aa: CASSFSGARDEKLFF
j_call: TRBJ1-3; v_call: TRBV19; clone_size: few; d_call: .; cdr3_nt: TGTGCCAGTAGTACGACATTCTCTGGAAACACCATATATTTT; cdr3_aa: CASSTTFSGNTIYF
j_call: TRBJ1-1; v_call: TRBV29-1; clone_size: .; d_call: .; cdr3_nt: TGCAGCGTGAAAGTCCTAGCGGGCGCTGAAGCTTTCTTT; cdr3_aa: CSVKVLAGAEAFF
j_call: TRBJ2-3; v_call: TRBV6-5; clone_size: .; d_call: TRBD2; cdr3_nt: TGTGCCAGCAGTTACATAGCGGGGGGCACAGATACGCAGTATTTT; cdr3_aa: CASSYIAGGTDTQYF
j_call: TRBJ2-2; v_call: TRBV7-6; clone_size: many; d_call: .; cdr3_nt: TGTGCCAGCAGCCCGGGACCTGACACCGGGGAGCTGTTTTTT; cdr3_aa: CASSPGPDTGELFF
j_call: TRBJ1-1; v_call: TRBV29-1; clone_size: few; d_call: TRBD1; cdr3_nt: TGCAGCACCAGAAGACAGGGGCGTCACACTGAAGCTTTCTTT; cdr3_aa: CSTRRQGRHTEAFF
j_call: TRBJ2-3; v_call: TRBV5-4; clone_size: few; d_call: .; cdr3_nt: TGTGCCAGCAGCCCGGCCGGACAGAGCACAGATACGCAGTATTTT; cdr3_aa: CASSPAGQSTDTQYF
j_call: TRBJ1-1; v_call: TRBV6-5; clone_size: many; d_call: .; cdr3_nt: TGTGCCAGCAGTTACTCGAAAACAGGCAGGCTTTTTACTGAAGCTTTCTTT; cdr3_aa: CASSYSKTGRLFTEAFF
j_call: TRBJ2-1; v_call: TRBV12-3/TRBV12-4; clone_size: .; d_call: TRBD2; cdr3_nt: TGTGCCAGCAGTGCGGTGGGGGGGAGGAGTGAGCAGTTCTTC; cdr3_aa: CASSAVGGRSEQFF
j_call: TRBJ2-3; v_call: TRBV5-1; clone_size: many; d_call: .; cdr3_nt: TGCGCCAGCAGCTTGGAAGGAGCGCAGTATTTT; cdr3_aa: CASSLEGAQYF
j_call: TRBJ2-1; v_call: TRBV5-1; clone_size: .; d_call: TRBD1; cdr3_nt: TGCGCCAGCAGCCTAACCCCTTGGACAGGCGACAATGAGCAGTTCTTC; cdr3_aa: CASSLTPWTGDNEQFF
j_call: TRBJ2-1; v_call: TRBV6-6; clone_size: few; d_call: TRBD2; cdr3_nt: TGTGCCAGCAGTTACGATCCCGGGACTAGCGGGGGTGCTAAGCAGTTCTTC; cdr3_aa: CASSYDPGTSGGAKQFF